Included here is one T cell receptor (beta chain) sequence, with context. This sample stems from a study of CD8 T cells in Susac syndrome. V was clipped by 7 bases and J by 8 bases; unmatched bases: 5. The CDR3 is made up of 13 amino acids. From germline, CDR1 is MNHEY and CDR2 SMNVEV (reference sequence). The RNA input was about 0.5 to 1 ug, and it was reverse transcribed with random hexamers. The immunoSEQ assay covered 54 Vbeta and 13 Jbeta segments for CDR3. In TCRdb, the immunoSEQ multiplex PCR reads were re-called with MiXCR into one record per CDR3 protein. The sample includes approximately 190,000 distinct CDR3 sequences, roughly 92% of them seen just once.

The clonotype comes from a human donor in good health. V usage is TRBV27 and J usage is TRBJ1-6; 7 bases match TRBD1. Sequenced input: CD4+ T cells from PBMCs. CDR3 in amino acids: CASKGQPDSPLHF. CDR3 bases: TGTGCCAGCAAGGGACAGCCCGATTCACCCCTCCACTTT.